This T cell receptor beta chain was sequenced in a study of human thymus T cells. Findings and caveats of the study: Thymic and blood repertoires appeared to carry a bias in their V and J gene usage.

Method: immunoSEQ multiplex PCR; TCRdb's copy keeps in-frame clones and lacks some. The data show some 72,000 clones, just over 95% seen once. CDR1 SEHNR and CDR2 FQNEAQ come from the germline V gene (reference sequence). This CDR3 contains 16 residues. Between the trimmed V and J ends, which lost 4 bases and 2 bases, there was a span of 15 bases. This clone is a singleton in its sample. The target antigen is unknown. Resections from corrective heart surgery provided thymus tissue. The sample donors, healthy Finnish infants, were having corrective surgery for congenital heart defects. Sequenced sample: thymus tissue. The rearrangement joins TRBV7-9 to TRBJ1-3; D is uncertain. The receptor comes from a boy under two years old with a congenital heart defect but otherwise immunologically healthy. CDR3 amino acids: CASSSACQTPGNTIYF. In nucleotides, the CDR3 is TGTGCCAGCAGCTCGGCTTGCCAGACTCCTGGAAACACCATATATTTT.